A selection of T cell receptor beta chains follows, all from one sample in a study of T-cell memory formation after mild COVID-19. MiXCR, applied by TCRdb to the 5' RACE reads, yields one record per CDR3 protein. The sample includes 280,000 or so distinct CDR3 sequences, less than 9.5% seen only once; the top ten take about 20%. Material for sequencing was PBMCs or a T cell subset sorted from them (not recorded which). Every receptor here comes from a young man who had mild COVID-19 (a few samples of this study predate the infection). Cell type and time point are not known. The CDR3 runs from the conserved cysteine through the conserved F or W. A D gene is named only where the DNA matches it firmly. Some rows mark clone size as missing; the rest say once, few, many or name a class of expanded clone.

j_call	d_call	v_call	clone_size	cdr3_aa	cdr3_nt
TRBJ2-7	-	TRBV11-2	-	CASSPRVGGLEQYF	TGTGCCAGCAGCCCAAGGGTCGGGGGATTGGAGCAGTACTTC
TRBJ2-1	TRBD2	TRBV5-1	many	CASNSGTSGGLYNEQFF	TGCGCCAGCAATTCCGGGACTAGCGGGGGGCTCTACAATGAGCAGTTCTTC
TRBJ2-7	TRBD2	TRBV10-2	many	CASSEALAELSYEQYF	TGCGCCAGCAGTGAGGCCCTAGCGGAACTGTCCTACGAGCAGTACTTC
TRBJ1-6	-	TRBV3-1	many	CASSLGTDGNSPLHF	TGTGCCAGCAGCCTGGGGACGGACGGTAATTCACCCCTCCACTTT
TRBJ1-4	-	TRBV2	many	CASSPLETGVHF	TGTGCCAGCAGTCCCTTGGAGACGGGTGTCCATTTT
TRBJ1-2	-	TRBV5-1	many	CASSLGPARHYGYTF	TGCGCCAGCAGCTTGGGGCCAGCACGGCACTATGGCTACACCTTC
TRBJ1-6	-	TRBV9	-	CASSRRGEVNSPLHF	TGTGCCAGCAGCCGCCGTGGAGAGGTTAATTCACCCCTCCACTTT
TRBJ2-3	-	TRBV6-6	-	CASSYGSWDSDTQYF	TGTGCCAGCAGTTACGGGTCGTGGGATTCAGATACGCAGTATTTT
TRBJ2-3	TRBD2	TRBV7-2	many	CASSPSVSGGVTSSDTQYF	TGTGCCAGCAGTCCTTCGGTTAGCGGGGGGGTGACCAGTTCAGATACGCAGTATTTT
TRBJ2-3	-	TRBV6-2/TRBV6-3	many	CASSRPDTQYF	TGTGCCAGCAGTCGGCCAGATACGCAGTATTTT
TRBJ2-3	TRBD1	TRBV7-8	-	CASSFGTGGPTDTQYF	TGTGCCAGCAGCTTTGGGACAGGGGGACCGACAGATACGCAGTATTTT
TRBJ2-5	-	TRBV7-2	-	CASSPRVQVQETQYF	TGTGCCAGCAGCCCGCGTGTTCAGGTCCAAGAGACCCAGTACTTC
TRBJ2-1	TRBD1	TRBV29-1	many	CSTGQDNEQFF	TGCAGCACGGGACAGGACAATGAGCAGTTCTTC
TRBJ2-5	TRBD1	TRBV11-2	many	CASSVRTGGETQYF	TGTGCCAGCAGCGTACGGACAGGGGGAGAGACCCAGTACTTC
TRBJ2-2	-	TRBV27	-	CASSLANTGELFF	TGTGCCAGCAGTTTGGCGAACACCGGGGAGCTGTTTTTT
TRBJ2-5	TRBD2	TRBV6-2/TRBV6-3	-	CASRTGTSIETQYF	TGTGCCAGCAGAACCGGGACTAGCATCGAGACCCAGTACTTC
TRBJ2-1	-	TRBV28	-	CASRWDGGLSEQFF	TGTGCCAGCAGGTGGGATGGGGGGCTCAGTGAGCAGTTCTTC
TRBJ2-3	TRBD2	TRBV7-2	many	CASSLNSGGDTQYF	TGTGCCAGCAGCTTAAATAGCGGGGGGGATACGCAGTATTTT
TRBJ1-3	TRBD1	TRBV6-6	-	CASSYRDSRFSGNTIYF	TGTGCCAGCAGTTACCGGGACAGCCGGTTCTCTGGAAACACCATATATTTT
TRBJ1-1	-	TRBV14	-	CASSQHTANTEAFF	TGTGCCAGCAGCCAACACACGGCGAACACTGAAGCTTTCTTT
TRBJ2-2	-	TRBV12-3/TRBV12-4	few	CASSLVGRAGELFF	TGTGCCAGCAGTTTAGTGGGTCGTGCCGGGGAGCTGTTTTTT
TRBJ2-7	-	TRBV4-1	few	CASSQGQYDYEQYF	TGCGCCAGCAGCCAAGGACAGTACGACTACGAGCAGTACTTC
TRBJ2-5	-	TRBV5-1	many	CASSLYTTQETQYF	TGCGCCAGCAGCTTGTACACGACTCAAGAGACCCAGTACTTC
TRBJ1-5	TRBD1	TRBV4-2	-	CASSQDTGGGQPQHF	TGTGCCAGCAGCCAGGACACAGGGGGCGGGCAGCCCCAGCATTTT
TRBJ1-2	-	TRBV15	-	CATSRGGEQARDGYTF	TGTGCCACCAGCAGAGGGGGGGAGCAGGCGAGGGACGGCTACACCTTC
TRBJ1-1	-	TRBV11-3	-	CASSLHRESTEAFF	TGTGCCAGCAGCTTACACAGGGAGAGCACTGAAGCTTTCTTT
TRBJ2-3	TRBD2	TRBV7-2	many	CASSFSGGASYTQYF	TGTGCCAGCAGCTTTAGCGGGGGGGCATCTTATACGCAGTATTTT
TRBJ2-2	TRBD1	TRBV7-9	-	CASSPLPGQGWGYTGELFF	TGTGCCAGCAGCCCGCTTCCGGGACAGGGTTGGGGTTACACCGGGGAGCTGTTTTTT
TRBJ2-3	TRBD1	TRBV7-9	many	CASSLEGTGVADTQYF	TGTGCCAGCAGCTTAGAGGGGACAGGGGTCGCAGATACGCAGTATTTT
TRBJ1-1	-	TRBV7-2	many	CASSLLGVNTEAFF	TGTGCCAGCAGCTTACTGGGGGTGAACACTGAAGCTTTCTTT
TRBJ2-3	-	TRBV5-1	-	CASSLMRAPATDTQYF	TGCGCCAGCAGCTTGATGCGGGCCCCCGCCACAGATACGCAGTATTTT
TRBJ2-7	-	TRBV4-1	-	CASSQGPGRSSYERYF	TGCGCCAGCAGCCAAGGGCCGGGAAGGAGCTCCTACGAGCGGTACTTC
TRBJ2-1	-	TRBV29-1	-	CSVVAYNEQFF	TGCAGCGTTGTTGCTTACAATGAGCAGTTCTTC
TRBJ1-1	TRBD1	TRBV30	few	CAWTRDRGHGTEAFF	TGTGCCTGGACTCGGGACAGGGGGCATGGCACTGAAGCTTTCTTT
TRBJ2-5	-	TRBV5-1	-	CASSSGTWGETQYF	TGCGCCAGCAGCTCCGGGACATGGGGGGAGACCCAGTACTTC
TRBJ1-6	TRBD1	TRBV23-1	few	CASSHRDRGGSSPLHF	TGCGCCAGCAGTCACCGGGACAGGGGTGGTAGTTCACCCCTCCACTTT
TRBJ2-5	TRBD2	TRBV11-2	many	CASSSLSGGAGETQYF	TGTGCCAGCAGCTCCCTCAGCGGGGGGGCGGGAGAGACCCAGTACTTC
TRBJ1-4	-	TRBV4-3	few	CASSQDVGSGEKLFF	TGCGCCAGCAGCCAAGATGTCGGTTCGGGAGAAAAACTGTTTTTT
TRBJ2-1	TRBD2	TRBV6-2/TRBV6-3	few	CASSYSRDYRYEQFF	TGTGCCAGCAGTTACTCCCGGGACTATCGCTATGAGCAGTTCTTC
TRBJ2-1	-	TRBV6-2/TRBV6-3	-	CASSYSIQEQFF	TGTGCCAGCAGTTACTCGATCCAGGAGCAGTTCTTC
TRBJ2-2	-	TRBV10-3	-	CATDANTGELFF	TGTGCCACTGACGCGAACACCGGGGAGCTGTTTTTT
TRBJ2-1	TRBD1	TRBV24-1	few	CATSEGGLDEQFF	TGTGCCACCAGTGAAGGGGGCCTTGATGAGCAGTTCTTC
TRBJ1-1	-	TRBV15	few	CATSKVEVNTEAFF	TGTGCCACCAGCAAAGTAGAGGTGAACACTGAAGCTTTCTTT
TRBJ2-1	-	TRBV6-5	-	CASSRRLLSYNEQFF	TGTGCCAGCAGTCGTCGGTTACTCTCCTACAATGAGCAGTTCTTC
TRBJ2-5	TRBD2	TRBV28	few	CASRLPGLAAQETQYF	TGTGCCAGCAGACTCCCGGGACTAGCGGCACAAGAGACCCAGTACTTC
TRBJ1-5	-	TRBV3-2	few	CASSPPKRNLYWHF	TGTGCCAGCAGCCCCCCAAAGAGGAATCTATACTGGCATTTT
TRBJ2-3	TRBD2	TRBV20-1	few	CSATGTSGGSTDTQYF	TGCAGTGCCACCGGGACTAGCGGGGGGAGCACAGATACGCAGTATTTT
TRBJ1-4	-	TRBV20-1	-	CSAGEQGREKLFF	TGCAGTGCGGGAGAACAGGGCCGCGAAAAACTGTTTTTT
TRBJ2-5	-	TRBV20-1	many	CSARDGRDWRETQYF	TGCAGTGCTAGAGATGGAAGGGATTGGCGAGAGACCCAGTACTTC
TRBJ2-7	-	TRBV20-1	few	CSASPGRTYEQYF	TGCAGTGCTAGCCCGGGGAGAACGTACGAGCAGTACTTC
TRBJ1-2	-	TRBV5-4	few	CASSRTGLVGDGYTF	TGTGCCAGCAGCCGCACAGGGCTGGTCGGGGATGGCTACACCTTC
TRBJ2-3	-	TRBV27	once	CASSFVWQGLGDTQYF	TGTGCCAGCAGTTTTGTGTGGCAGGGGCTGGGAGATACGCAGTATTTT
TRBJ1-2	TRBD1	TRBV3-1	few	CASSLYDRAPGGYTF	TGTGCCAGCAGCCTCTATGACAGGGCCCCCGGCGGCTACACCTTC
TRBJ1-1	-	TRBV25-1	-	CASRREGFRAFF	TGTGCCAGCAGACGGGAAGGATTTAGGGCTTTCTTT
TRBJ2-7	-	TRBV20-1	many	CSATLGGNSYEQYF	TGCAGTGCTACCCTTGGGGGGAATTCCTACGAGCAGTACTTC
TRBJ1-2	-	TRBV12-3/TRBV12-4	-	CASSLAGAAYPYGYTF	TGTGCCAGCAGCCTTGCGGGGGCAGCTTATCCCTATGGCTACACCTTC
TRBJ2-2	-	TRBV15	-	CATSRDAVAGELFF	TGTGCCACCAGCAGAGACGCGGTCGCCGGGGAGCTGTTTTTT
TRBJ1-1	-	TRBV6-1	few	CASSDFRDRAFF	TGTGCCAGCAGTGATTTTAGGGATCGGGCTTTCTTT
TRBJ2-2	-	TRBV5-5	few	CASSLRRDPTGELFF	TGTGCCAGCAGCTTGCGGAGGGACCCCACCGGGGAGCTGTTTTTT
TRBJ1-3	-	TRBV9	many	CASSVGDSGNTIYF	TGTGCCAGCAGCGTAGGGGACTCTGGAAACACCATATATTTT